The sequence of this T cell receptor (beta chain) was determined in a study of blood T cell repertoires in COVID-19. Source study methods: Nucleated cell number was recorded as an estimate derived from reference gene primer amplification. TCRdb's copy holds only in-frame clones and misses some; the assay was immunoSEQ multiplex PCR. The D gene and trimming were derived from the DNA, and the V and J assignments and clone size from that table. This sample yields approximately 230,000 clones, of which around 84% are seen a single time; 20% belongs to the top ten. The CDR3 has 14 residues. V was clipped by 3 bases and J by 4 bases; unmatched bases: 6. CDR1 and CDR2 from the germline V gene are SGHNT and YYREEE (reference sequence).

This TCR was sampled from a man aged 25-40 years with active or convalescent COVID-19. The sequenced material came from peripheral blood. V is TRBV5-4 and J is TRBJ1-2, with 7 bases that match TRBD1. The CDR3 loop is CASSSSTGIYGYTF. CDR3 DNA sequence: TGTGCCAGCAGCTCTTCGACAGGGATCTATGGCTACACCTTC. The full variable domain, rest sourced from reference TRBV5-4 and TRBJ1-2, is ETGVTQSPTHLIKTRGQQVTLRCSSQSGHNTVSWYQQALGQGPQFIFQYYREEENGRGNFPPRFSGLQFPNYSSELNVNALELDDSALYLCASSSSTGIYGYTFGSGTRLTVV.